The 13 T cell receptor beta chains reported below all come from one sample, sequenced in a study of T cells after yellow fever vaccination. TCRdb independently ran MiXCR on the 5' RACE reads; one entry per CDR3 protein. The sample consists of 70,000 or so distinct CDR3 sequences, more than 5.5% of them appearing once. Specimen: CD8+ T cells sorted from PBMCs, collected approximately 11 days after the first yellow fever vaccination. All receptors derive from a man younger than 35 who received the YFV17D yellow fever vaccine.

This clonotype was seen ten or more times. J is TRBJ2-5 and V is TRBV24-1, with TRBD1 identical over 7 bases. The junction had 12 bases not matched to a gene; V was cut back by 7 bases and J by 2 bases. This CDR3 comprises 16 residues. Germline V CDR1 and CDR2: KGHDR, SFDVKD. CDR3 amino acids: CATSLTGTDRQETQYF. CDR3 in DNA: TGTGCCACCAGCCTAACCGGGACAGACCGTCAAGAGACCCAGTACTTC.

This chain links TRBV19 with TRBJ1-5; D uncertain. Between the trimmed V and J ends, which lost 3 bases and 1 base, there was a span of 7 bases. The V gene's germline CDR1 is LNHDA and CDR2 SQIVND (reference sequence). The CDR3 extends over 14 amino acids. Written as DNA, the CDR3 is TGTGCCAGTAGTATGAGCAGAAGCAATCAGCCCCAGCATTTT. Its protein is CASSMSRSNQPQHF.

The J gene is TRBJ2-5, the V gene TRBV6-2 or TRBV6-3, with 10 bases matching TRBD1. Germline V lookup: CDR1 MNHEY, CDR2 SVGEGT. CDR3 size: 17 residues. After removal of 2 bases from V and 1 base from J, the junction contained 7 bases not matched to a gene. The CDR3 reads CASSYVVGTGVQETQYF. Here the CDR3 DNA reads TGTGCCAGCAGTTACGTTGTTGGGACAGGGGTCCAAGAGACCCAGTACTTC.

This clonotype was observed at least ten times. The chain couples TRBV7-2 to TRBJ2-7, with D possibly TRBD2 on 5 matching bases. V was pared by 0 bases and J by 2 bases, with 14 bases between. The CDR3 totals 16 residues. Germline V gives CDR1 SGHTA, CDR2 FQGNSA. The CDR3: CASSLARPGSAYEQYF. CDR3 nucleotides: TGTGCCAGCAGCTTAGCGCGCCCGGGGTCCGCCTACGAGCAGTACTTC. Filled out from reference TRBV7-2 and TRBJ2-7, the complete variable domain reads GAGVSQSPSNKVTEKGKDVELRCDPISGHTALYWYRQSLGQGLEFLIYFQGNSAPDKSGLPSDRFSAERTGGSVSTLTIQRTQQEDSAVYLCASSLARPGSAYEQYFGPGTRLTVT.

This chain uses TRBV12-3 or TRBV12-4 with TRBJ2-5; 14 bases agree with TRBD2. The V gene end was trimmed by 6 bases and the J gene end by 13 bases; junction bases not matched to a gene: 13. The CDR3 sequence is 15 residues long. CDR3 sequence reads: CASRYTGLAGEPWYF. The CDR3 coding sequence is TGTGCCAGCAGATACACGGGACTAGCGGGGGAGCCCTGGTACTTC.

The chain carries TRBV29-1 and TRBJ2-3; 8 bases are shared with TRBD2. CDR1 and CDR2 (germline): SQVTM, ANQGSEA. The CDR3 spans 14 residues. With 8 bases clipped from V and 6 bases from J, the junction kept 13 bases outside the gene matches. CDR3 protein: CSSRGGTHVDTQYF. The CDR3 nucleotides are TGCAGCTCCCGGGGGGGGACCCACGTCGATACGCAGTATTTT.

Only a few counts were recorded for this clonotype. The chain carries TRBV9 and TRBJ1-1, with D perhaps TRBD1 (5 bases). The CDR3 contains 15 residues. Germline V lookup: CDR1 SGDLS, CDR2 YYNGEE. V shed 1 base and J shed 6 bases, with 16 bases lying between them. The CDR3 is CASSVLPQEGPEAFF. The CDR3 region has the DNA TGTGCCAGCAGCGTACTTCCCCAGGAGGGGCCTGAAGCTTTCTTT.

This clonotype was seen at least ten times. This chain joins TRBV4-1 and TRBJ1-4; 8 nucleotides align to TRBD1. V gave up 1 base and J gave up 4 bases; unmatched junction bases: 2. Germline V gene sequence: CDR1 MGHRA, CDR2 YSYEKL. The CDR3 is 15 amino acids. The CDR3, as DNA: TGCGCCAGCAGCCAAGGGACAGGGTTTAATGAAAAACTGTTTTTT. This encodes CASSQGTGFNEKLFF.

The V gene is TRBV7-9, the J gene TRBJ2-7, with TRBD1 matching 9 bases. This CDR3 has 14 residues. Germline CDR1 is SEHNR and CDR2 is FQNEAQ (reference sequence). The ends lost 5 bases at V and 2 bases at J; junction bases unmatched: 4. This CDR3 is CASSPTGGPYEQYV. The CDR3 DNA reads TGTGCCAGCAGCCCAACAGGGGGCCCCTACGAGCAGTACGTC.

This clonotype was counted a few times. V usage is TRBV4-2 and J usage is TRBJ2-5; 11 positions match TRBD2. The CDR3 spans 18 residues. Losses at the gene ends were 1 base for V and 4 bases for J; bases not matched to a gene: 11. Germline assignment: CDR1 LGHNA and CDR2 YNFKEQ. The CDR3 DNA is TGTGCCAGCAGCCAAGGGTCGGGTAGCGGACTAGCGGGAGAGACCCAGTACTTC. Its translation: CASSQGSGSGLAGETQYF.

Ten or more counts support this clonotype. This chain uses TRBV7-9 with TRBJ2-7; either TRBD1 or TRBD2 may supply D (5 bases each). CDR1 is SEHNR and CDR2 is FQNEAQ in the germline V gene (reference sequence). The CDR3 extends over 14 amino acids. Trimming stripped 0 bases from V and 4 bases from J, with 10 bases between. CDR3: CASSLAGVVYEQYF. The CDR3 nucleotides are TGTGCCAGCAGCTTAGCGGGGGTAGTATACGAGCAGTACTTC.

This clonotype was recorded a few times. V and J are TRBV7-2 and TRBJ1-5; D is unresolved. Trimming stripped 5 bases from V and 4 bases from J, with 18 bases between. CDR3 length: 16 amino acids. The V gene's germline CDR1 is SGHTA and CDR2 FQGNSA. The CDR3 spells CASSRLSGSGNQPQHF. CDR3 nucleotide sequence: TGTGCCAGCAGCCGACTGTCCGGGTCTGGGAATCAGCCCCAGCATTTT.

This clonotype was observed a handful of times. V gene TRBV7-9 combines with J gene TRBJ2-7; D tentatively fits TRBD1 or TRBD2 (5 bases each). The CDR3 contains 12 residues. Trimming pared 4 bases from V and 5 bases from J, leaving 9 bases between. Per the germline V gene, CDR1 is SEHNR and CDR2 is FQNEAQ (reference sequence). DNA for the CDR3: TGTGCCAGCAGCTGGGGACCCAACGAGCAGTACTTC. Translation gives CASSWGPNEQYF. Full variable domain (rest looked up from reference TRBV7-9 and TRBJ2-7): DTGVSQNPRHKITKRGQNVTFRCDPISEHNRLYWYRQTLGQGPEFLTYFQNEAQLEKSRLLSDRFSAERPKGSFSTLEIQRTEQGDSAMYLCASSWGPNEQYFGPGTRLTVT.